The 23 T cell receptor beta chains reported below all come from one sample, sequenced in a study of T-cell reconstitution after alpha-beta-depleted transplantation in children. This sample's TCRbeta library carried unique molecular identifier barcodes. TCRdb processed the PCR reads anew with MiXCR; each CDR3 protein has one entry. The sample shows just over 950,000 distinct CDR3 sequences, less than 30% of them seen only once. The sample consisted of PBMCs, mostly from graft donor cells, taken 360 days after TCRalphabeta/CD19-depleted stem cell transplant. The receptor set was obtained from a boy under three years old who had a stem cell transplant for SCID, so the T cells may come from the graft donor.

This clonotype was observed once. The chain has TRBV4-2 and TRBJ2-3; TRBD1 matches at 10 bases. Germline CDR1 and CDR2: LGHNA and YNFKEQ. V was clipped by 4 bases and J by 5 bases; unmatched bases: 12. This CDR3 contains 17 residues. CDR3 coding DNA: TGTGCCAGCAGCCCAGGGGTGTTCGGGACAGGGGAAGATACGCAGTATTTT. It encodes CASSPGVFGTGEDTQYF.

CDR3 residues: CASSLFADRVGVYEQYF. CDR3 in DNA: TGTGCCAGCAGTTTATTCGCGGACAGGGTTGGTGTCTACGAGCAGTACTTC. V gene TRBV27 combines with J gene TRBJ2-7, with 8 bases matching TRBD1. V trimming: 1 base; J trimming: 3 bases; junction bases outside the gene matches: 11. Germline CDR1 is MNHEY and CDR2 is SMNVEV (reference sequence). The CDR3 runs 17 residues.

The V call is TRBV2, the J call TRBJ2-2; D is ambiguous. This CDR3 contains 16 residues. The germline V gene encodes CDR1 SNHLY and CDR2 FYNNEI. V was trimmed by 6 bases and J by 0 bases, leaving 14 bases between them. The CDR3 nucleotides are TGTGCCAGCAGACGAAACATTCTCGCGAACACCGGGGAGCTGTTTTTT. Protein: CASRRNILANTGELFF.

This rearrangement joins TRBV6-2 or TRBV6-3 to TRBJ2-5; no definite D call. Germline values: CDR1 MNHEY, CDR2 SVGEGT. This CDR3 comprises 15 residues. Trimming shortened V by 3 bases and J by 5 bases, and 16 bases separated the two germline ends. In nucleotides, the CDR3 is TGTGCCAGCAGTTATGTCGGGTATTTGAAGGAGACCCAGTACTTC. Its translation: CASSYVGYLKETQYF.

V and J are TRBV7-8 and TRBJ2-3; TRBD2 might be the D (6 bases). CDR3 length equals 19 residues. V was shortened by 4 bases and J by 0 bases, with 23 bases between the two germline ends. The germline gives CDR1 SGHVS, CDR2 FQNEAQ. CDR3 protein: CASSSRGLAALFSTDTQYF. CDR3 DNA sequence: TGTGCCAGCAGCTCCCGCGGGTTAGCGGCTCTATTTAGCACAGATACGCAGTATTTT.

Here the CDR3 DNA reads TGTGCCAGCAGCAAAGGGGGTCTGCACACAGATACGCAGTATTTT. This codes for CASSKGGLHTDTQYF. This sequence joins TRBV7-2 and TRBJ2-3, with D possibly matching TRBD1 (6 bases). V gave up 5 bases and J gave up 2 bases, with 14 bases separating them. CDR1 is SGHTA, CDR2 FQGNSA, per germline. The CDR3 sequence is 15 residues long.

The chain couples TRBV6-5 to TRBJ2-2; D gene unclear. The CDR3 runs 13 residues. CDR1 is MNHEY, CDR2 SVGAGI, per germline. The V and J ends lost 0 bases and 6 bases respectively, with 5 bases between them. CDR3 region: CASSYSNPGELFF. In DNA form, the CDR3 reads TGTGCCAGCAGTTACTCCAACCCCGGGGAGCTGTTTTTT.

This chain links TRBV18 with TRBJ2-7, with TRBD1 as a possible D gene (6 bases). With 5 bases removed from V and 6 bases from J, the gap between germline ends came to 11 bases. The CDR3 totals 12 residues. Germline CDR1 and CDR2: KGHSH and LQKENI. The CDR3 DNA reads as TGTGCCAGCTCAGCCGAGGGGGTCGAGCAGTACTTC. This codes for CASSAEGVEQYF.

V and J are TRBV20-1 and TRBJ1-2; D is undetermined. There are 14 residues in the CDR3. CDR1 and CDR2 from the germline V gene are DFQATT and SNEGSKA (reference sequence). V dropped 6 bases and J dropped 0 bases, with 14 bases sitting between them. CDR3 in amino acids: CSALTGGPNYGYTF. DNA for the CDR3: TGCAGTGCCCTGACCGGCGGACCTAACTATGGCTACACCTTC.

In its sample, this clonotype was seen a few times. The genes are TRBV7-9 and TRBJ1-6; weak D call: TRBD1 (5 bases). V dropped 1 base and J dropped 5 bases, with 9 bases sitting between them. This CDR3 contains 15 residues. Germline CDR1 is SEHNR and CDR2 is FQNEAQ (reference sequence). The CDR3 spells CASSLGPGNNSPLHF. CDR3 bases: TGTGCCAGCAGCTTAGGACCAGGGAATAATTCACCCCTCCACTTT. Together with reference TRBV7-9 and TRBJ1-6, the CDR3 gives the full variable domain: DTGVSQNPRHKITKRGQNVTFRCDPISEHNRLYWYRQTLGQGPEFLTYFQNEAQLEKSRLLSDRFSAERPKGSFSTLEIQRTEQGDSAMYLCASSLGPGNNSPLHFGNGTRLTVT.

The chain is built from TRBV20-1 and TRBJ2-3; D uncertain. The V gene's germline CDR1 is DFQATT and CDR2 SNEGSKA (reference sequence). V was cut by 5 bases and J by 2 bases, with 11 bases left in between. CDR3 length equals 13 residues. This CDR3 reads CSAWGTTTDTQYF. DNA for the CDR3: TGCAGTGCTTGGGGAACTACCACAGATACGCAGTATTTT.

The rearrangement links TRBV7-6 to TRBJ1-4; D is undetermined. The germline V gene has CDR1 SGHVS and CDR2 FNYEAQ. The CDR3 has 17 residues. Trimming took off 1 base at V and 3 bases at J, with 15 bases between the two ends. The CDR3 sequence is CASSLEVAEESNEKLFF. The CDR3 DNA sequence: TGTGCCAGCAGCTTAGAAGTGGCGGAGGAATCTAATGAAAAACTGTTTTTT. The full variable domain, completed using reference TRBV7-6 and TRBJ1-4, is GAGVSQSPRYKVTKRGQDVALRCDPISGHVSLYWYRQALGQGPEFLTYFNYEAQQDKSGLPNDRFSAERPEGSISTLTIQRTEQRDSAMYRCASSLEVAEESNEKLFFGSGTQLSVL.

Concerning this clonotype: An end of the junction does not agree with germline; a read error may underlie this. This rearrangement joins TRBV5-1 to TRBJ2-7; D not certain. The CDR3 consists of 13 residues. Germline CDR1 SGHRS, CDR2 YFSETQ. CDR3 region: CASSLAKSYEQCF. The CDR3 DNA is TGCGCCAGCAGCTTGGCCAAGTCCTACGAGCAGTGCTTC.

The V and J genes are TRBV20-1 and TRBJ1-1; no clear D. The V gene's germline CDR1 is DFQATT and CDR2 SNEGSKA (reference sequence). V was shortened by 2 bases and J by 5 bases, with 9 bases between the two germline ends. The CDR3 has 12 amino acids. Here the CDR3 DNA reads TGCAGTGCTAGACGAAGTAGAACTGAAGCTTTCTTT. This translates into CSARRSRTEAFF.

The sample holds a few counts of this clonotype. The V and J genes are TRBV2 and TRBJ2-1; 7 nucleotides match TRBD1. The germline CDR1 and CDR2 sequences are SNHLY and FYNNEI. Unmatched junction bases numbered 12, after V lost 8 bases and J lost 8 bases. The CDR3 spans 14 residues. The CDR3 DNA sequence: TGTGCCAGCCTTCCTGGGGGCAGGGGGTATGAGCAGTTCTTC. As protein: CASLPGGRGYEQFF.

This clonotype was observed a handful of times. The CDR3 coding sequence is TGCAGTGCAGGGCAGGACAGGCCGCGGGCTTTCTTT. Translating it yields CSAGQDRPRAFF. V usage is TRBV20-1 and J usage is TRBJ1-1; 7 positions agree with TRBD1. CDR1 and CDR2 from the germline V gene are DFQATT and SNEGSKA (reference sequence). This CDR3 has 12 residues. The trim removed 6 bases at V and 11 bases at J, leaving 12 bases unmatched.

This CDR3 is CASSTGTVNYGYTF. In DNA form, the CDR3 reads TGTGCCAGCAGCACGGGGACGGTCAACTATGGCTACACCTTC. The genes are TRBV5-6 and TRBJ1-2; D might be TRBD1 (5 bases). Trimming shortened V by 4 bases and J by 2 bases, and 12 bases separated the two germline ends. Germline V lookup: CDR1 SGHDT, CDR2 YYEEEE. The CDR3 is 14 residues long.

The rearrangement links TRBV3-1 to TRBJ2-7; D is unresolved. There are 13 residues in the CDR3. Between the trimmed V and J ends, which lost 5 bases and 3 bases, there was a span of 11 bases. Germline CDR1 is LGHDT and CDR2 is YNNKEL (reference sequence). The CDR3 DNA reads as TGTGCCAGCAGCAAGGGTCCGGGCTACGAGCAGTACTTC. As protein: CASSKGPGYEQYF.

This chain connects TRBV15 to TRBJ2-1, with 8 bases identical to TRBD2. V was clipped by 1 base and J by 0 bases; unmatched bases: 5. Germline V gene lookup returns CDR1 LNHNV and CDR2 YYDKDF (reference sequence). The length of the CDR3 is 17 residues. The CDR3 nucleotides are TGTGCCACCAGCAGAGCTCGGCGGGGGGCCTCCTACAATGAGCAGTTCTTC. Encoded protein: CATSRARRGASYNEQFF.

The genes are TRBV5-1 and TRBJ2-4; 8 positions match TRBD2. Germline CDR1 is SGHRS and CDR2 is YFSETQ. The CDR3 is made up of 17 amino acids. V gave up 1 base and J gave up 6 bases; unmatched junction bases: 12. Here the CDR3 DNA reads TGCGCCAGCAGCTTGCCCAGCGGGGGATCCACCCCAAACATTCAGTACTTC. As protein: CASSLPSGGSTPNIQYF.

This chain joins TRBV4-2 and TRBJ2-1, with 7 nucleotides matching TRBD2. CDR3 length: 18 residues. Germline V gives CDR1 LGHNA, CDR2 YNFKEQ. V lost 0 bases and J lost 4; bases outside the gene matches: 12. The CDR3 sequence is CASSQESTASGMYNEQFF. The CDR3 DNA is TGTGCCAGCAGCCAAGAGTCGACGGCGAGCGGGATGTACAATGAGCAGTTCTTC.

J is TRBJ2-3 and V is TRBV12-3 or TRBV12-4; TRBD2 matches 8 bases. The CDR3 is 14 residues long. Trimming at V came to 5 bases and at J to 14 bases, leaving 15 bases not matched to a gene. The CDR3 sequence: CASSGGVAGTSLYF. CDR3 nucleotide sequence: TGTGCCAGCAGTGGGGGAGTAGCCGGGACTAGTCTGTATTTT.

This clonotype was observed a handful of times. The V and J genes are TRBV9 and TRBJ2-1, with 8 nucleotides matching TRBD2. V was clipped by 2 bases and J by 0 bases; unmatched bases: 10. Per germline, CDR1 SGDLS and CDR2 YYNGEE. CDR3 length equals 18 residues. This chain's CDR3 is CASSVVERGLSSYNEQFF. The CDR3 bases are TGTGCCAGCAGCGTTGTGGAGCGGGGGCTCAGCTCCTACAATGAGCAGTTCTTC.